This TCR beta chain appears in the sequencing data of a study of shared clonotypes between healthy human individuals. Study-wide context: Each donor's CD8 memory used one plate, CD8 naive two, each CD4 subset three.

Findings and caveats of the study: Naive subsets usually exceeded memory subsets in estimated richness. Naive CD4 clonotypes overlapped across a few donors at about 5.3%.

V was cut by 2 bases and J by 6 bases, with 19 bases left in between. Germline CDR1 reads KGHSH; CDR2 reads LQKENI. CDR3 size: 16 residues. Around 30,000 T cell genomes (about 210 ng DNA) went into each sorted-subset replicate. Profiling relied on immunoSEQ multiplex PCR, and the TCRdb table lists in-frame clones only, not all of them. The table shows more than 1.2 million clones, with roughly 98.5% occurring only once. A word on this clone: The antigen is not known.

Sequencing was carried out using naive CD4+ T cells sorted from blood. Specified subset: CD45RA+ positively selected. This TCR came from a man younger than 40 in good health. The chain combines TRBV18 with TRBJ1-2, with D possibly TRBD1 on 5 matching bases. The CDR3 sequence is CASSPARGAGDHGYTF. The CDR3 nucleotides are TGTGCCAGCTCACCAGCGCGTGGGGCCGGGGATCATGGCTACACCTTC.